What follows are 26 T cell receptor beta chains derived from one specimen sequenced in a study of blood T cell repertoires in COVID-19 (dated by TCRdb to the early 2020s). Library generation was performed with the immunoSEQ multiplex PCR assay. TCRdb carries this immuneACCESS record with in-frame sequences only. Its versions omit some clonotypes, under half of them owing to an unresolved V gene in the studies checked, with the rest unexplained. Across this sample there are 140,000 to 150,000 clones, with approximately 80% seen only once. The ten biggest clones cover roughly 10% of the sample. Source material: peripheral blood. These receptors all stem from a man in his 60s with active or convalescent COVID-19.

This chain uses TRBV24-1 with TRBJ2-1; D unclear. The V and J ends lost 4 bases and 0 bases respectively, with 12 bases between them. The CDR3 has 16 residues. Looked up from germline, CDR1 is KGHDR and CDR2 is SFDVKD. The CDR3 protein is CATSDATASSYNEQFF. The CDR3 nucleotides read TGTGCCACCAGTGACGCTACTGCTAGCTCCTACAATGAGCAGTTCTTC.

This clone has more than one count but fewer than ten. The rearrangement joins TRBV5-6 to TRBJ1-5; D not resolved. V gave up 3 bases and J gave up 5 bases, with 15 bases separating them. Looked up from germline, CDR1 is SGHDT and CDR2 is YYEEEE. The CDR3 has 15 amino acids. DNA for the CDR3: TGTGCCAGCAGCTCGAGGGTCGGGCACGATCAGCCCCAGCATTTT. This translates into CASSSRVGHDQPQHF.

This rearrangement joins TRBV11-2 to TRBJ2-7; 7 bases are a match to TRBD1. V gave up 1 base and J gave up 2 bases; unmatched junction bases: 5. The CDR3 consists of 15 residues. Germline V gene data show CDR1 as SGHAT and CDR2 as FQNNGV. CDR3 amino acids: CASSLVYRGAYEQYF. In DNA form, the CDR3 reads TGTGCCAGCAGCTTAGTGTACAGGGGTGCCTACGAGCAGTACTTC.

V gene TRBV4-1 combines with J gene TRBJ2-7; perhaps TRBD1 as D (6 bases). Trimming removed 1 base from V and 4 bases from J, with 14 bases in between. This CDR3 is 15 amino acids long. Germline V lookup: CDR1 MGHRA, CDR2 YSYEKL. The CDR3 nucleotides are TGCGCCAGCAGCCAAGCAAACAGGGCTCCATACGAGCAGTACTTC. Residues: CASSQANRAPYEQYF.

This sequence joins TRBV7-9 and TRBJ2-1; D call uncertain. Germline CDR1 reads SEHNR; CDR2 reads FQNEAQ (reference sequence). CDR3 length equals 12 residues. The V end lost 6 bases, the J end lost 8 bases, and 11 bases lay between the germline ends. CDR3 sequence reads: CASSSYAYEQFF. In DNA form, the CDR3 reads TGTGCCAGCAGTTCCTATGCCTATGAGCAGTTCTTC.

The chain recombines TRBV12-3 or TRBV12-4 with TRBJ2-7; the match to TRBD1 covers 8 bases. V lost 8 bases, J lost 7 bases, and 7 bases stayed unmatched. The CDR3 is 12 residues long. As DNA, the CDR3 is TGTGCCAGCGGGACAGGAGAGAGGGAGCAGTACTTC. Amino acid sequence: CASGTGEREQYF.

This sequence joins TRBV27 and TRBJ1-5, with D uncertain. The germline V gene encodes CDR1 MNHEY and CDR2 SMNVEV (reference sequence). Trimming cost V 6 bases and J 11 bases, with 26 bases left between them. The CDR3 contains 16 residues. CDR3 DNA sequence: TGTGCCAGCAGCCCCACCCGAGGGAACGGTCCCCCAGCCCAGCATTTT. Protein sequence: CASSPTRGNGPPAQHF.

The chain links TRBV7-2 to TRBJ2-1; the match to TRBD2 covers 7 bases. V lost 5 bases to trimming and J lost 7 bases; unmatched junction nucleotides: 11. The germline CDR1 and CDR2 sequences are SGHTA and FQGNSA. The CDR3 is 15 amino acids. The CDR3 nucleotides are TGTGCCAGCAGCCCAGAACAGACTAGCAGGAATGAGCAGTTCTTC. Translating gives CASSPEQTSRNEQFF. The full variable domain, completed using reference TRBV7-2 and TRBJ2-1, is GAGVSQSPSNKVTEKGKDVELRCDPISGHTALYWYRQSLGQGLEFLIYFQGNSAPDKSGLPSDRFSAERTGGSVSTLTIQRTQQEDSAVYLCASSPEQTSRNEQFFGPGTRLTVL.

This clone showed up just a few times. The rearrangement links TRBV19 to TRBJ1-5; D possibly corresponds to TRBD1 (6 bases). The CDR3 runs to 14 residues. Germline V gene lookup returns CDR1 LNHDA and CDR2 SQIVND (reference sequence). Deletions cut 3 bases from V and 6 bases from J, with 12 bases between. CDR3 region: CASSIGGGGQPQHF. CDR3 in DNA: TGTGCCAGTAGTATTGGGGGGGGCGGTCAGCCCCAGCATTTT.

The V and J genes are TRBV5-1 and TRBJ2-5; possible D gene TRBD1, 5 bases. Trimming left V 4 bases short and J 5 bases short, with 15 bases between. CDR3 length: 14 amino acids. Germline V gene data show CDR1 as SGHRS and CDR2 as YFSETQ. The CDR3 region has the DNA TGCGCCAGCAGCGCGCAGGGTGGGATGGAGACCCAGTACTTC. Translation: CASSAQGGMETQYF.

This clone has a handful of counts. The chain is built from TRBV28 and TRBJ1-6; D might be TRBD1 (6 bases). Germline V lookup: CDR1 MDHEN, CDR2 SYDVKM. The CDR3 length is 18 residues. With 6 bases removed from V and 4 bases from J, the gap between germline ends came to 22 bases. The CDR3 nucleotides read TGTGCCAGCAGCCAGATGGGGGACAAAAGCGAATATAATTCACCCCTCCACTTT. Translating it yields CASSQMGDKSEYNSPLHF.

This clone turned up a few times. The chain couples TRBV25-1 to TRBJ1-4, with D possibly matching TRBD1 (6 bases). The CDR3 is made up of 15 amino acids. Germline V CDR1 and CDR2: MGHDK, SYGVNS. Trimming pared 2 bases from V and 5 bases from J, leaving 12 bases between. This CDR3 reads CASSEQTGPNEKLFF. In DNA form, the CDR3 reads TGTGCCAGCAGTGAACAGACAGGACCAAATGAAAAACTGTTTTTT.

The chain's CDR3 is CASSPQQGLTGELFF. Here the CDR3 DNA reads TGCGCCAGCAGCCCACAACAGGGGCTCACCGGGGAGCTGTTTTTT. The chain has TRBV5-1 and TRBJ2-2, with 7 bases lining up with TRBD1. Trimming took 4 bases from V and 4 from J; bases not matched to a gene: 7. This CDR3 has 15 residues. Per germline, CDR1 SGHRS and CDR2 YFSETQ.

As DNA, the CDR3 is TGTGCCGTAAGGACTAGCGGGAGTAGGGCAGATACGCAGTATTTT. Translated, it gives CAVRTSGSRADTQYF. This chain links TRBV19 with TRBJ2-3; 13 bases fit TRBD2. The CDR3 loop spans 15 amino acids. Germline V gene sequence: CDR1 LNHDA, CDR2 SQIVND (reference sequence). After removal of 11 bases from V and 4 bases from J, the junction contained 9 bases not matched to a gene. Full variable domain (rest looked up from reference TRBV19 and TRBJ2-3): DGGITQSPKYLFRKEGQNVTLSCEQNLNHDAMYWYRQDPGQGLRLIYYSQIVNDFQKGDIAEGYSVSREKKESFPLTVTSAQKNPTAFYLCAVRTSGSRADTQYFGPGTRLTVL.

This chain uses TRBV7-8 with TRBJ2-4; TRBD1 is a possible D gene (5 bases). Germline assignment: CDR1 SGHVS and CDR2 FQNEAQ. This CDR3 region has 17 residues. V shed 1 base and J shed 0 bases, with 13 bases lying between them. CDR3 nucleotide sequence: TGTGCCAGCAGCTTAGACTCGGCAGGGATAGCCAAAAACATTCAGTACTTC. It yields the protein CASSLDSAGIAKNIQYF. The full variable domain, completed using reference TRBV7-8 and TRBJ2-4, is GAGVSQSPRYKVAKRGQDVALRCDPISGHVSLFWYQQALGQGPEFLTYFQNEAQLDKSGLPSDRFFAERPEGSVSTLKIQRTQQEDSAVYLCASSLDSAGIAKNIQYFGAGTRLSVL.

The chain combines TRBV19 with TRBJ2-1, with TRBD2 matching over 7 bases. J lost 7 bases, V lost 5 bases, and 8 bases had no gene match. Germline CDR1 reads LNHDA; CDR2 reads SQIVND (reference sequence). CDR3 length equals 14 residues. The CDR3 loop is CASSWREIVNEQFF. DNA of the CDR3: TGTGCCAGTAGTTGGCGGGAGATAGTGAATGAGCAGTTCTTC.

The V and J genes are TRBV4-3 and TRBJ2-4; 10 nucleotides align to TRBD1. CDR1 is LGHNA, CDR2 YSLEER, per germline. CDR3 length: 16 residues. Losses at the gene ends were 4 bases for V and 8 bases for J; bases not matched to a gene: 11. The DNA for the CDR3 is TGCGCCAGCAGCCCCAGCGGGACAGGGGTTCGGGACATTCAGTACTTC. Its translation: CASSPSGTGVRDIQYF.

J is TRBJ1-2 and V is TRBV6-5, with D unclear. CDR1 and CDR2 from the germline V gene are MNHEY and SVGAGI. This CDR3 contains 14 residues. V lost 6 bases and J lost 4, with 15 bases in between. The CDR3 region is CASSPGEVAYGYTF. For the CDR3, the DNA is TGTGCCAGCAGCCCCGGGGAGGTAGCCTATGGCTACACCTTC.

This clone was detected only once. The chain combines TRBV2 with TRBJ1-1; 10 nucleotides agree with TRBD1. The CDR3 consists of 11 residues. Germline lookup yields CDR1 SNHLY and CDR2 FYNNEI. Trimming took 6 bases from V and 8 from J; bases not matched to a gene: 0. This CDR3 reads CASRGQGEAFF. Here the CDR3 DNA reads TGTGCCAGCAGGGGACAGGGGGAAGCTTTCTTT.

The V call is TRBV6-6, the J call TRBJ2-1; TRBD2 aligns across 12 bases. This CDR3 is 17 amino acids long. Per the germline V gene, CDR1 is MNHNY and CDR2 is SVGAGI (reference sequence). Unmatched junction bases numbered 8, after V lost 5 bases and J lost 3 bases. The chain's CDR3 is CASSPFRLAGVYNEQFF. CDR3 nucleotides: TGTGCCAGCAGTCCGTTTAGACTAGCGGGAGTCTACAATGAGCAGTTCTTC.

The chain links TRBV27 to TRBJ1-1; a weak D match, TRBD1 (6 bases). Deletions cut 2 bases from V and 4 bases from J, with 11 bases between. The CDR3 contains 14 residues. The germline V gene has CDR1 MNHEY and CDR2 SMNVEV (reference sequence). Written as DNA, the CDR3 is TGTGCCAGCAGTTTACTGGGGGCGGGCACTGAAGCTTTCTTT. Its translation: CASSLLGAGTEAFF.

The count of this clone is one. The chain links TRBV12-5 to TRBJ2-7, with D perhaps TRBD1 (6 bases). The CDR3 is 15 amino acids. CDR1 is LGHNT, CDR2 FRNRAP, per germline. V lost 6 bases and J 2 bases, leaving 17 bases between the germline ends. CDR3 DNA: TGTGCTAGTGGGGGGACATTCGGAGGAACCTACGAGCAGTACGTC. It yields the protein CASGGTFGGTYEQYV.

This clone was seen a single time. This rearrangement joins TRBV27 to TRBJ2-7; TRBD2 agrees at 10 bases. The V segment lost 0 bases and the J segment 3 bases; nucleotides outside the gene matches: 5. CDR3 size: 16 residues. Germline CDR1 MNHEY, CDR2 SMNVEV (reference sequence). DNA of the CDR3: TGTGCCAGCAGTTTATCCCTAGCGGGGGCCTTCTACGAGCAGTACTTC. Translation gives CASSLSLAGAFYEQYF.

This chain uses TRBV27 with TRBJ1-2, with D possibly being TRBD1 (6 bases). V lost 5 bases and J 7 bases, leaving 14 bases between the germline ends. Germline CDR1 MNHEY, CDR2 SMNVEV (reference sequence). The CDR3 runs to 13 residues. The CDR3 spells CASSLQGLSGYTF. DNA of the CDR3: TGTGCCAGCAGTCTTCAGGGGTTGAGTGGCTACACCTTC.

The chain is built from TRBV7-2 and TRBJ2-5, with TRBD1 identical over 7 bases. Germline CDR1 reads SGHTA; CDR2 reads FQGNSA. Trimming took 9 bases from V and 2 from J; bases not matched to a gene: 9. This CDR3 is built from 14 residues. CDR3 in amino acids: CASRPDRLQETQYF. As DNA, the CDR3 is TGTGCCAGTAGGCCGGACAGGCTTCAAGAGACCCAGTACTTC.

The chain couples TRBV2 to TRBJ1-1; 7 bases are a match to TRBD1. The V gene end was trimmed by 7 bases and the J gene end by 6 bases; junction bases not matched to a gene: 11. The germline CDR1 and CDR2 sequences are SNHLY and FYNNEI. This CDR3 region has 14 residues. CDR3 in amino acids: CASTTTGDRAEAFF. The CDR3 nucleotides read TGTGCCAGCACCACCACAGGGGACCGTGCTGAAGCTTTCTTT.